A single sample is the source of the 5 T cell receptor beta chains below, sequenced in a study of vaccination effects on CD4 cells after COVID-19. Data came from immunoSEQ multiplex PCR; TCRdb stores just in-frame clones and leaves some out. This table has tens of thousands of clones, over 75% appearing once. Their cognate antigens are unknown. Expansion with viral peptide pools was applied to antigen-specific CD4+ T cells by the ViraFEST assay prior to sequencing. Cells that had been cultured for roughly 9 days were the source of isolated CD4+ T cells. Sequenced material: CD4+ T cells from PBMCs cultured with HCoV-229E spike peptides, taken before COVID-19 vaccination. These receptors all come from a human donor who received a COVID-19 vaccine.

The V and J genes are TRBV5-1 and TRBJ1-4; no reliable D call. With 4 bases removed from V and 7 bases from J, the gap between germline ends came to 20 bases. CDR1 is SGHRS and CDR2 is YFSETQ in the germline V gene. The CDR3 has 16 amino acids. Written as DNA, the CDR3 is TGCGCCAGCAGCCACCTCGCGGGTGTCGGGAGTGAAAAACTGTTTTTT. Protein sequence: CASSHLAGVGSEKLFF.

This chain joins TRBV20-1 and TRBJ1-2, with a tentative D call TRBD1 (6 bases). CDR1 is DFQATT and CDR2 is SNEGSKA in the germline V gene (reference sequence). Trimming removed 3 bases at V and 5 bases at J, with 10 bases between. The CDR3 is made up of 12 amino acids. The chain's CDR3 is CSASQGIYGYTF. CDR3 nucleotide sequence: TGCAGTGCTAGTCAGGGGATATATGGCTACACCTTC.

The gene calls are TRBV7-3 and TRBJ2-2; D is unclear. The CDR3 totals 14 residues. Germline V gene sequence: CDR1 SGHTA, CDR2 FQGTGA. Between the trimmed V and J ends, which lost 5 bases and 5 bases, there was a span of 12 bases. CDR3 region: CASSERPGTGELFF. Written as DNA, the CDR3 is TGTGCCAGCAGCGAACGCCCTGGGACCGGGGAGCTGTTTTTT.

This sequence joins TRBV6-5 and TRBJ1-2; 9 positions agree with TRBD1. Germline CDR1 is MNHEY and CDR2 is SVGAGI. V was clipped by 6 bases and J by 6 bases; unmatched bases: 5. This CDR3 contains 13 residues. CDR3 region: CASRFRTGDGYTF. CDR3 in DNA: TGTGCCAGCAGGTTCCGGACAGGGGATGGCTACACCTTC.

The rearrangement joins TRBV19 to TRBJ1-4; 7 bases fit TRBD1. Germline CDR1 and CDR2: LNHDA and SQIVND (reference sequence). V dropped 3 bases and J dropped 8; count of bases not matched to a gene: 6. The CDR3 runs to 14 residues. DNA for the CDR3: TGTGCCAGTAGTATTTTGGCAGGGGGAGAAAAACTGTTTTTT. Translation gives CASSILAGGEKLFF.